One and the same sample provided the 7 T cell receptor beta chains below, sequenced in a study of type 1 and type 2 diabetes patients. PCR was run on genomic DNA. Amplification of the beta chain CDR3 used 30 forward and 13 reverse multiplex primers. MiXCR, run by TCRdb on the multiplex PCR reads, gives a single entry per CDR3 protein. The table lists about 270,000 distinct CDR3 sequences, around 47% of them singletons. The sample comprised peripheral blood mononuclear cells (PBMCs). Every receptor here comes from a man younger than 35 with type 2 diabetes.

The chain employs TRBV2 and TRBJ2-2, with D tentatively TRBD2 (5 bases). In germline, CDR1 is SNHLY, CDR2 FYNNEI. The CDR3 covers 14 residues. V lost 2 bases and J 6 bases, leaving 10 bases between the germline ends. The CDR3 DNA follows: TGTGCCAGCAGTGAAACCCCCGGGGCCGGGGAGCTGTTTTTT. Protein: CASSETPGAGELFF.

The chain has TRBV4-2 and TRBJ2-3; a possible D gene is TRBD1 (5 bases). In germline, CDR1 is LGHNA, CDR2 YNFKEQ. Trimming pared 0 bases from V and 7 bases from J, leaving 11 bases between. The CDR3 runs 14 residues. CDR3 residues: CASSQDWGDHTQYF. CDR3 bases: TGTGCCAGCAGCCAAGACTGGGGCGATCATACGCAGTATTTT.

V and J are TRBV15 and TRBJ2-7, with 9 nucleotides matching TRBD1. V lost 5 bases, J lost 2 bases, and 7 bases stayed unmatched. Germline loops: CDR1 LNHNV, CDR2 YYDKDF (reference sequence). This CDR3 region has 15 residues. This CDR3 reads CATSGQGQGPYEQYF. The CDR3 coding sequence is TGTGCCACCAGCGGGCAGGGACAGGGTCCCTACGAGCAGTACTTC.

The chain recombines TRBV20-1 with TRBJ2-7; 12 bases map to TRBD1. V lost 6 bases and J lost 7; bases outside the gene matches: 10. The CDR3 consists of 14 residues. The germline V gene encodes CDR1 DFQATT and CDR2 SNEGSKA (reference sequence). The CDR3 is CSATTGTGGWEQYF. The CDR3 DNA reads TGCAGTGCCACCACCGGGACAGGGGGCTGGGAGCAGTACTTC.

Note on this clonotype: One base away lies a much larger clone, so this may be a sequencing read error. The V call is TRBV2, the J call TRBJ2-7; D may match TRBD1 or TRBD2 (5 bases each). Germline-derived CDR1 and CDR2 are SNHLY and FYNNEI. CDR3 size: 15 residues. V lost 5 bases and J 5 bases, leaving 19 bases between the germline ends. CDR3: CASSNQPGPGNEQYF. The DNA for the CDR3 is TGTGCCAGCAGTAACCAACCGGGGCCGGGGAACGAGCAGTACTTC.

The V gene is TRBV14, the J gene TRBJ2-5, with 8 bases matching TRBD2. This CDR3 comprises 14 residues. Germline-derived CDR1 and CDR2 are SGHDN and FVKESK. With V trimmed by 5 bases and J by 6 bases, 8 bases remained unmatched. The CDR3 DNA reads TGTGCCAGCAGCAACCGGGGGGGAAGGAAGACCCAGTACTTC. It yields the protein CASSNRGGRKTQYF.

This clonotype was detected only a few times. The V and J genes are TRBV4-1 and TRBJ2-7; D gene uncertain. Germline CDR1 reads MGHRA; CDR2 reads YSYEKL. V was cut by 2 bases and J by 4 bases, with 9 bases left in between. CDR3 length: 13 residues. CDR3 sequence reads: CASSQQFGYEQYF. Here the CDR3 DNA reads TGCGCCAGCAGCCAACAGTTTGGGTACGAGCAGTACTTC.